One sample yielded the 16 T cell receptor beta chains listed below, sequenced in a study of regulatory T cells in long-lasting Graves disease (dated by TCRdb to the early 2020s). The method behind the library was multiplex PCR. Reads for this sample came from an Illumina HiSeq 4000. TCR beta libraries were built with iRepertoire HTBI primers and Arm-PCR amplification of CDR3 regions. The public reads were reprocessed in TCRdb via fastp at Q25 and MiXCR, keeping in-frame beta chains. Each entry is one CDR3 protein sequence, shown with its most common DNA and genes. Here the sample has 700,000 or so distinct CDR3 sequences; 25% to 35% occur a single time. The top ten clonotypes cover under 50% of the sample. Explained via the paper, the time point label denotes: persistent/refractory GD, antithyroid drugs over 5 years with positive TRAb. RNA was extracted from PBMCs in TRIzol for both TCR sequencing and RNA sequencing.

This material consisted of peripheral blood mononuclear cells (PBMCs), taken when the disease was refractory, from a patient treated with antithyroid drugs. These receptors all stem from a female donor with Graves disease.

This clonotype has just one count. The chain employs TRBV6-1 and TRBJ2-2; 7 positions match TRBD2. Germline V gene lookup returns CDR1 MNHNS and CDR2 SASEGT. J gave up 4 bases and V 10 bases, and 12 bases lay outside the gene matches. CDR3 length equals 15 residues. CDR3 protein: CATQGGAAGTGELFF. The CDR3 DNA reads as TGTGCCACCCAGGGAGGGGCCGCGGGCACCGGGGAGCTGTTTTTT.

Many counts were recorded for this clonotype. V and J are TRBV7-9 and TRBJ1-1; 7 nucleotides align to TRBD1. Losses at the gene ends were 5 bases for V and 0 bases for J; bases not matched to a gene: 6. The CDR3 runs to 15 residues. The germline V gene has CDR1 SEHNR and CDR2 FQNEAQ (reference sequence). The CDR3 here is CASSPGTVMNTEAFF. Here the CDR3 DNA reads TGTGCCAGCAGCCCAGGGACAGTCATGAACACTGAAGCTTTCTTT.

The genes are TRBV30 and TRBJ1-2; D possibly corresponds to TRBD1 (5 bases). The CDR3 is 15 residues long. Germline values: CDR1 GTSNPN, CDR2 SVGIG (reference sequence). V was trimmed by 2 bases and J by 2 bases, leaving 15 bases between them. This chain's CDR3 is CAWSRGPGMNYGYTF. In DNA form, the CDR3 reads TGTGCCTGGAGTAGGGGCCCTGGGATGAACTATGGCTACACCTTC.

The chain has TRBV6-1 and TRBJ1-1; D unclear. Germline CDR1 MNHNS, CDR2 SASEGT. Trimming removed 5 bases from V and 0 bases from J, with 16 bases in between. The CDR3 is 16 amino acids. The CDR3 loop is CASSPRRPGVNTEAFF. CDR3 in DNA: TGTGCCAGCAGTCCCCGCCGCCCTGGGGTGAACACTGAAGCTTTCTTT.

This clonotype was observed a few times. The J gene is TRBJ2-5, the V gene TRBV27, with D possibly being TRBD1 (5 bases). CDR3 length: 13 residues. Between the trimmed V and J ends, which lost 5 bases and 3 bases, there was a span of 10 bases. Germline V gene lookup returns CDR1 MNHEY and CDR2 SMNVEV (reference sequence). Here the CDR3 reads CASSIDRKETQYF. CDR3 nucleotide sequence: TGTGCCAGCAGTATCGACAGAAAAGAGACCCAGTACTTC.

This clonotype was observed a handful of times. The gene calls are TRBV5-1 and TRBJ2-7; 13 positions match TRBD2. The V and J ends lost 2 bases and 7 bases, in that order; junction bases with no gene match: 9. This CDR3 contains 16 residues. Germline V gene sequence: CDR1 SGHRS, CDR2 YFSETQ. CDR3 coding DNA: TGCGCCAGCAGCTTCTACGGACTAGCGGGAGTAGGTGAGCAGTACTTC. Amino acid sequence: CASSFYGLAGVGEQYF.

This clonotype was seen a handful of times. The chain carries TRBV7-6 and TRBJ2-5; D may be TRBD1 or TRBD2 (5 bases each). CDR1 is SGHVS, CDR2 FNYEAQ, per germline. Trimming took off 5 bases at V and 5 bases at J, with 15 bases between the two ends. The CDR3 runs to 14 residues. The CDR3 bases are TGTGCCAGCAGCCCACCTCGGGACCGGGAGACCCAGTACTTC. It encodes CASSPPRDRETQYF.

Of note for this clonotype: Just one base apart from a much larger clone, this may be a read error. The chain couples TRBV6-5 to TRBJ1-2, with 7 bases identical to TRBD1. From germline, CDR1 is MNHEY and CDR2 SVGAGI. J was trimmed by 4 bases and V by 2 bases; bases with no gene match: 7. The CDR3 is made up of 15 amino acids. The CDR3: CASSYRTGDSYGYTF. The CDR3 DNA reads TGTGCCAGCAGTTACAGAACAGGGGACAGCTATGGCTACACCTTC.

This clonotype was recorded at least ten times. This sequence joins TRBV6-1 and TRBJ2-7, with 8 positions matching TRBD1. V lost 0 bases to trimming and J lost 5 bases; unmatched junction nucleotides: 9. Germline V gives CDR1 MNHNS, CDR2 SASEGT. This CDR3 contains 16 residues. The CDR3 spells CASSEAPGGGIDEQYF. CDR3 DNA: TGTGCCAGCAGTGAAGCTCCAGGGGGCGGCATAGACGAGCAGTACTTC.

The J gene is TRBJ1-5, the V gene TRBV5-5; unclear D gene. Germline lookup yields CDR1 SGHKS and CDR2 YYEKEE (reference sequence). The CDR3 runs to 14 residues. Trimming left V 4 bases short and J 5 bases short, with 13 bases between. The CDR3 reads CASSRGLEDQPQHF. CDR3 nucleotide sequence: TGTGCCAGCAGCCGGGGTTTGGAGGATCAGCCCCAGCATTTT.

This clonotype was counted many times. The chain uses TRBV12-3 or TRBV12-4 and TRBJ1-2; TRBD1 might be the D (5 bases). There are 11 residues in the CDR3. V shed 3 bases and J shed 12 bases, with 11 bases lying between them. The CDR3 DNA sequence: TGTGCCAGCAGTTTCTCCAGGGACCACACCTTC. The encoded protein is CASSFSRDHTF.

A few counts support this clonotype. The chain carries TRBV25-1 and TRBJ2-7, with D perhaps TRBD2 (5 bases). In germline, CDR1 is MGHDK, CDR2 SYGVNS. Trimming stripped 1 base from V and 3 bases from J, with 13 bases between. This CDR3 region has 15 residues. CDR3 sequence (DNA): TGTGCCAGCAGTGAATGGGAGACTGACGACTACGAGCAGTACTTC. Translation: CASSEWETDDYEQYF.

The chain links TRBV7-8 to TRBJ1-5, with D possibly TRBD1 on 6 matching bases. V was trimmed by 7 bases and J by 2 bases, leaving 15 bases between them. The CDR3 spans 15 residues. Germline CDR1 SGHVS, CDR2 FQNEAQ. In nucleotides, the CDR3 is TGTGCCAGCAAGAAGGGGGGGGGTCGCAATCAGCCCCAGCATTTT. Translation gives CASKKGGGRNQPQHF.

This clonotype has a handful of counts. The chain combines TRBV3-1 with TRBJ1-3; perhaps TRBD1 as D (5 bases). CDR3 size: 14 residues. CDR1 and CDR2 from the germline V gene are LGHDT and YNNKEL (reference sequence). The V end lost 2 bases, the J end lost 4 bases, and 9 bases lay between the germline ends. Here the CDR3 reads CASSQRGDGNTIYF. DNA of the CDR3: TGTGCCAGCAGCCAACGGGGGGACGGAAACACCATATATTTT.

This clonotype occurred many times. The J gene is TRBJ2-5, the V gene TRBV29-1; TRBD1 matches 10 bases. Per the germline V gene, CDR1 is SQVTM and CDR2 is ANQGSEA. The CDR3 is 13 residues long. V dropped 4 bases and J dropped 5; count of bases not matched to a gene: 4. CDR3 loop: CSVGTGGGETQYF. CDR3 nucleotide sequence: TGCAGCGTTGGGACAGGGGGAGGGGAGACCCAGTACTTC.

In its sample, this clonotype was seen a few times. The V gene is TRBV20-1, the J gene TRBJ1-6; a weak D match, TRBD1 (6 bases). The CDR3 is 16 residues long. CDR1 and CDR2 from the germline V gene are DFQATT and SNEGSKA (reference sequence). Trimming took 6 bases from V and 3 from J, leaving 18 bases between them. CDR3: CSATIGLDSYNSPLHF. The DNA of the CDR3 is TGCAGTGCCACAATCGGCTTGGACAGCTATAATTCACCCCTCCACTTT.